This T cell receptor (beta chain) was sequenced for a study of shared clonotypes between healthy human individuals. Study-level findings and limits: Rarefaction exposed incomplete sorted-subset sequencing despite large depth.

Across several immunoSEQ plates, the genomic DNA of each subset was split evenly. Original data processing: From ImmunoSEQ came sequences covering only the junction and carrying no quality scores, so filtering differed. The data were produced by immunoSEQ multiplex PCR, yet TCRdb's version contains in-frame clones alone and is incomplete. The V and J calls and clone size are taken from that table; D and trimming were inferred from the DNA. Counted here are fewer than 1.4 million clones, 75% to 85% occurring once; the ten biggest clones make up roughly 0.61%. Each of the donors was a healthy adult who was HIV-negative and had not had a recent acute infection or vaccination. Concerning this clone itself: No antigen is known for it.

Sequenced sample: memory CD4+ T cells from PBMCs. Subset of the sample: CD45RA-negative fraction. The clonotype originates from a man aged 18 to 35 in good health. Some clones in this sample may be carry-over from other donors' samples.

Here the CDR3 DNA reads TGTGCCAGCAGCTTAAAAGCCAGAAAGAATGAGCAGTTCTTC. Its translation is CASSLKARKNEQFF. The chain couples TRBV7-2 to TRBJ2-1; D uncertain. The CDR3 loop spans 14 amino acids. V lost 2 bases and J lost 7, with 12 bases in between. Germline V gene data show CDR1 as SGHTA and CDR2 as FQGNSA.